This T cell receptor beta chain was recovered during a study of blood T cell repertoires in COVID-19. Looking at the study overall: Sites across the United States, Italy and Spain contributed samples from acute and convalescent COVID-19. PBMCs, B-cell-depleted T cells, or T cells provided the cDNA or gDNA that made up the material.

Per the original methods: Amplified reference gene primers provided the basis for estimating nucleated cell counts. Method: immunoSEQ multiplex PCR; TCRdb's copy keeps in-frame clones and lacks some. D and trimming were read from the DNA, whereas the V and J calls and clone size are those reported in that table. Among around 180,000 clones, 80% were seen once, and the ten largest hold 6.5% to 8%. From germline, CDR1 is SGHNT and CDR2 YYREEE (reference sequence). The CDR3 consists of 15 residues. Trimming took 4 bases from V and 1 from J; bases not matched to a gene: 6. Sequencing was performed on peripheral blood. This clonotype was obtained from a man between 65 and 85 years old with active or convalescent COVID-19. The rearrangement joins TRBV5-4 to TRBJ1-1; 8 nucleotides line up with TRBD1. The CDR3 sequence is CASSTGQGRNTEAFF. Here the CDR3 DNA reads TGTGCCAGCAGCACTGGACAGGGTAGGAACACTGAAGCTTTCTTT.